A single T cell receptor beta chain is shown here with its context. Its target is not known. With baseline, cycle 4 day 1, and cycle 7 day 1 as timepoints, blood was sampled. The record originates from a study of OX40 agonist ivuxolimab in advanced cancers. The repertoire was sequenced with immunoSEQ multiplex PCR; TCRdb's copy has only in-frame clones and lacks some. The sample shows more than 35,000 clones, around 83% of them seen only once. Regarding the study as a whole: Still undetermined is the antigen specificity of the expanded peripheral T cells. The 0.1-3.0 mg/kg partial responders had among the lowest clonal expansion.

Losses at the gene ends were 0 bases for V and 7 bases for J; bases not matched to a gene: 6. Looked up from germline, CDR1 is MNHEY and CDR2 is SVGAGI. This CDR3 is built from 16 residues. The sequence derives from an adult with an advanced solid tumor such as melanoma, head and neck, liver or kidney cancer. The chain recombines TRBV6-5 with TRBJ1-4; 9 bases are shared with TRBD1. The source was CD4+ or CD8+ T cells sorted from blood, collected in a trial of the OX40 agonist ivuxolimab. The CDR3 is CASSYSKGQGGEKLFF. DNA of the CDR3: TGTGCCAGCAGTTACTCGAAGGGACAGGGAGGTGAAAAACTGTTTTTT.